The rows below give T cell receptor beta chains drawn from one sample of a study of Tregs in tolerant kidney transplant recipients. Clones were sequenced by immunoSEQ multiplex PCR, and TCRdb holds only the in-frame ones, with some missing. Counted here are about 64,000 clones, approximately 87% occurring once; the ten biggest clones make up 3.5% to 4.5%. Material: CD4+ T cells from blood (PBMCs), obtained 6 months after the transplant. Receptors were obtained from a human patient who received a combined kidney and bone marrow transplant. Some of these T cells may belong to the graft donor. CDR3s include the opening cysteine and the closing phenylalanine or tryptophan. A D gene is named only where the DNA matches it firmly. Where a row states a size, it is once, few, many or the class of an expanded clone; other rows omit it.

CDR3: CASNLGGTNEKLFF; DNA: TGTGCCAGCAACCTAGGCGGAACTAATGAAAAACTGTTTTTT; V: TRBV13; size: few; D: -; J: TRBJ1-4
CDR3: CASSSPGVWEDTGELFF; DNA: TGTGCCAGCAGCTCGCCGGGGGTGTGGGAAGACACCGGGGAGCTGTTTTTT; V: TRBV5-6; size: -; D: -; J: TRBJ2-2
CDR3: CAWSVWGLGAFF; DNA: TGTGCCTGGAGTGTATGGGGGCTTGGGGCTTTCTTT; V: TRBV30; size: -; D: -; J: TRBJ1-1
CDR3: CASSTGTGITNEKLFF; DNA: TGTGCCAGTAGTACGGGGACAGGGATAACTAATGAAAAACTGTTTTTT; V: TRBV19; size: once; D: TRBD1; J: TRBJ1-4
CDR3: CSCTNLGGVGTGELFF; DNA: TGCAGCTGCACGAACTTGGGAGGGGTTGGCACCGGGGAGCTGTTTTTT; V: TRBV29-1; size: few; D: TRBD2; J: TRBJ2-2
CDR3: CASSQREGGNIQYF; DNA: TGCGCCAGCAGCCAGCGGGAGGGAGGAAACATTCAGTACTTC; V: TRBV5-1; size: -; D: TRBD2; J: TRBJ2-4
CDR3: CAWSGSSGRWSDTQYF; DNA: TGTGCCTGGAGTGGCTCTAGCGGGAGATGGTCAGATACGCAGTATTTT; V: TRBV30; size: -; D: TRBD2; J: TRBJ2-3
CDR3: CASNRLAGGLDEQFF; DNA: TGTGCCAGCAACCGTCTAGCGGGGGGGCTAGATGAGCAGTTCTTC; V: TRBV2; size: -; D: TRBD2; J: TRBJ2-1
CDR3: CASSKGISYEQYF; DNA: TGTGCCAGTAGTAAGGGGATATCCTACGAGCAGTACTTC; V: TRBV19; size: -; D: -; J: TRBJ2-7
CDR3: CASSSSTGNSGNTIYF; DNA: TGTGCCAGCTCATCGTCAACAGGAAACTCTGGAAACACCATATATTTT; V: TRBV18; size: -; D: -; J: TRBJ1-3
CDR3: CASSPRTKAGQGDSGNTIYF; DNA: TGTGCCAGCTCACCACGGACGAAAGCAGGACAGGGAGACTCTGGAAACACCATATATTTT; V: TRBV18; size: -; D: TRBD1; J: TRBJ1-3
CDR3: CASSPLAGLASYEQYF; DNA: TGTGCCAGCAGCCCTCTAGCGGGGCTTGCTTCCTACGAGCAGTACTTC; V: TRBV4-2; size: -; D: TRBD2; J: TRBJ2-7
CDR3: CASSPDRLNSYEQYF; DNA: TGTGCCAGCTCACCTGACAGGCTTAACTCCTACGAGCAGTACTTC; V: TRBV18; size: -; D: -; J: TRBJ2-7
CDR3: CASSHPWGGKGSGANVLTF; DNA: TGTGCCAGCAGCCATCCCTGGGGGGGAAAAGGGTCTGGGGCCAACGTCCTGACTTTC; V: TRBV21-1; size: -; D: -; J: TRBJ2-6
CDR3: CASSARRDTEAFF; DNA: TGCGCCAGCAGCGCAAGGAGGGACACTGAAGCTTTCTTT; V: TRBV5-1; size: -; D: -; J: TRBJ1-1
CDR3: CASSLTGTYMNTEAFF; DNA: TGCGCCAGCAGCTTAACCGGGACATACATGAACACTGAAGCTTTCTTT; V: TRBV5-1; size: -; D: -; J: TRBJ1-1
CDR3: CASSLGDRGFELYGYTF; DNA: TGTGCCAGCAGCTTAGGGGACAGGGGTTTCGAACTTTATGGCTACACCTTC; V: TRBV7-2; size: once; D: TRBD1; J: TRBJ1-2
CDR3: CASSRNVAGGLGSYNSPLHF; DNA: TGTGCCAGCAGCCGTAATGTGGCAGGGGGCCTTGGATCCTATAATTCCCCCCTCCACTTT; V: TRBV7-6; size: once; D: TRBD1; J: TRBJ1-6
CDR3: CASPVGLLAGGHTQYF; DNA: TGTGCCAGCCCCGTTGGGCTACTAGCGGGAGGCCATACGCAGTATTTT; V: TRBV21-1; size: -; D: -; J: TRBJ2-3
CDR3: CASSPQGAKGGYTF; DNA: TGCGCCAGCAGCCCCCAGGGGGCGAAGGGTGGCTACACCTTC; V: TRBV5-1; size: -; D: TRBD1; J: TRBJ1-2
CDR3: CASSSRRRVVGQGSNEQFF; DNA: TGTGCCAGCAGCTCCCGACGTAGGGTGGTGGGACAGGGGTCCAATGAGCAGTTCTTC; V: TRBV11-2; size: -; D: TRBD1; J: TRBJ2-1
CDR3: CAGRDSLNAGYTF; DNA: TGCGCCGGCAGGGACAGTTTGAACGCTGGCTACACCTTC; V: TRBV5-1; size: once; D: TRBD1; J: TRBJ1-2
CDR3: CASSERVDTQYF; DNA: TGTGCCAGCAGTGAACGAGTTGATACGCAGTATTTT; V: TRBV2; size: -; D: -; J: TRBJ2-3
CDR3: CASSLRGSSNQPQHF; DNA: TGTGCCAGCAGCTTAAGGGGATCTAGCAATCAGCCCCAGCATTTT; V: TRBV7-2; size: -; D: -; J: TRBJ1-5
CDR3: CASTKRDEQFF; DNA: TGTGCCAGCACTAAACGGGATGAGCAGTTCTTC; V: TRBV2; size: -; D: -; J: TRBJ2-1
CDR3: CASSLFLSAIERETQYF; DNA: TGTGCCAGCAGCTTATTTTTATCGGCGATAGAGAGGGAGACCCAGTACTTC; V: TRBV7-2; size: -; D: -; J: TRBJ2-5